A single T cell receptor beta chain is shown here with its context. The antigen remains undetermined. Germline CDR1 is SGHRS and CDR2 is YFSETQ. The CDR3 is 14 residues long. Trimming removed 9 bases from V and 0 bases from J, with 14 bases in between. Sorted-subset replicate PCR reactions contained roughly 200 ng DNA, corresponding to about 30,000 T cell genomes. The method was immunoSEQ multiplex PCR; TCRdb's version includes in-frame clones alone and lacks a portion of them. Of around 1,000,000 clones listed, 60% to 80% are singletons. The source of the sample is a study of shared clonotypes between healthy human individuals. Overall study findings and caveats: The study sampled only blood, and tissue repertoires likely differ.

The material sequenced was memory CD4+ T cells from PBMCs. Subset: CD45RA-negative fraction. The rearrangement uses TRBV5-1 and TRBJ2-3; D is unclear. The receptor was derived from a man aged 18 to 30 in good health. Some clones in this sample may be carry-over from other donors' samples. The CDR3 DNA reads TGCGCCACCAAGAGTACCGGGAGCACAGATACGCAGTATTTT. This codes for CATKSTGSTDTQYF.